The entry that follows covers one TCR beta chain sequence. The antigen remains unidentified. Mismatch with germline at one junction end may stem from a read error. These data come from a study of brain metastases from non-small cell lung cancer. CDR1 and CDR2 from the germline V gene are MDHEN and SYDVKM. There are 14 residues in the CDR3. Sequencing used immunoSEQ multiplex PCR; TCRdb keeps in-frame clones, though not all of them. The sample records about 6,000 clones, about four fifths being singletons. Study results and limitations: Compared with primary tumors, brain metastases showed less T-cell infiltration. Metastases had sparse T cells but largely shared repertoires with primaries. T-cell clones appeared expanded in around 61% of brain metastases relative to matched primary tumors.

Sequencing was carried out using primary lung tumor tissue. The J gene is TRBJ2-7, the V gene TRBV28; the match to TRBD1 covers 7 bases. The receptor comes from a donor at least 40 years old with non-small cell lung cancer. This CDR3 reads CASSRYRGAYKQYF. In DNA, the CDR3 is TGTGCCAGCAGTAGATACAGGGGAGCCTACAAGCAGTACTTC.